Presented here are 4 T cell receptor beta chains from one specimen sequenced in a study of T cell responses to AZD1222 COVID-19 vaccine. Some clones are missing from TCRdb's copy, which holds only in-frame ones; the method was immunoSEQ multiplex PCR. Here the sample spans more than 140,000 clones, more than 85% being singletons. The starting material was peripheral blood, obtained on day 0 of MenACWY control vaccination. These receptors were obtained from an adult in good health.

This rearrangement joins TRBV4-1 to TRBJ2-2, with a possible D match to TRBD2 (5 bases). This CDR3 spans 18 amino acids. The germline gives CDR1 MGHRA, CDR2 YSYEKL. With 3 bases removed from V and 6 bases from J, the gap between germline ends came to 23 bases. The chain's CDR3 is CASSHSPSDGGFSGELFF. CDR3 bases: TGCGCCAGCAGCCATTCCCCCTCGGACGGAGGCTTTTCCGGGGAGCTGTTTTTT.

V gene TRBV7-3 combines with J gene TRBJ2-1; 12 bases agree with TRBD2. CDR3 length equals 18 residues. Trimming took 4 bases from V and 0 from J; bases not matched to a gene: 7. Germline assignment: CDR1 SGHTA and CDR2 FQGTGA. Written as DNA, the CDR3 is TGTGCCAGCAGCTCAGGCCCGACTAGCGGGGGCTCCTACAATGAGCAGTTCTTC. It codes for CASSSGPTSGGSYNEQFF.

The V gene is TRBV6-2 or TRBV6-3, the J gene TRBJ2-6; TRBD1 is a possible D gene (6 bases). This CDR3 has 16 residues. In germline, CDR1 is MNHEY, CDR2 SVGEGT. V was cut by 4 bases and J by 2 bases, with 12 bases left in between. The chain's CDR3 is CASSLPGAAGANVLTF. The CDR3 DNA reads TGTGCCAGCAGTTTACCAGGGGCGGCTGGGGCCAACGTCCTGACTTTC.

J is TRBJ2-2 and V is TRBV2, with a possible D match to TRBD2 (6 bases). Germline CDR1 is SNHLY and CDR2 is FYNNEI. V shed 6 bases and J shed 3 bases, with 14 bases lying between them. This CDR3 comprises 15 residues. The CDR3 loop reads CASSQYSGDTGELFF. The CDR3 bases are TGTGCCAGCAGCCAATACTCGGGAGACACCGGGGAGCTGTTTTTT.